This T cell receptor (beta chain) was sequenced during a study of blood T cell repertoires in COVID-19. Study-level information: From the United States, Italy and Spain came samples of acute and convalescent COVID-19. In each case, the material was cDNA or gDNA derived from T cells, B-cell-depleted T cells, or PBMCs.

Germline V CDR1 and CDR2: MNHEY, SVGAGI. The CDR3 is 15 amino acids. V was trimmed by 2 bases and J by 4 bases, leaving 12 bases between them. The assay was immunoSEQ multiplex PCR, and TCRdb's table has in-frame clones only and misses some. The table lists about 150,000 clones, 80% to 90% of them singletons. V usage is TRBV6-5 and J usage is TRBJ1-5; perhaps TRBD1 as D (6 bases). This TCR came from a woman aged 50 to 65 with acute or convalescent COVID-19. Material: peripheral blood. The CDR3 DNA is TGTGCCAGCAGTTACGAGAACAGGGTTAATCAGCCCCAGCATTTT. Encoded protein: CASSYENRVNQPQHF.